One sample yielded the 20 T cell receptor beta chains listed below, sequenced in a study of technical replicates of blood from a handful of donors. Measured with immunoSEQ multiplex PCR; TCRdb has only the in-frame clones, and not every one. The sample includes over 10,000 clones, more than 75% of them seen just once. Sequences were obtained from PBMCs. These receptors were collected from a human donor in good health.

V is TRBV19 and J is TRBJ1-5, with TRBD1 matching over 11 bases. J was trimmed by 6 bases and V by 9 bases; bases with no gene match: 7. Per the germline V gene, CDR1 is LNHDA and CDR2 is SQIVND (reference sequence). The CDR3 spans 14 residues. The CDR3 protein is CASSGTGGSQPQHF. DNA of the CDR3: TGTGCCAGCAGTGGGACAGGGGGTAGTCAGCCCCAGCATTTT.

This clone was seen a single time. The chain has TRBV28 and TRBJ2-7; 7 positions match TRBD1. The J segment lost 2 bases and the V segment lost 2 bases, leaving 6 bases of the junction unmatched. Germline V gene sequence: CDR1 MDHEN, CDR2 SYDVKM. This CDR3 is built from 15 residues. CDR3 protein: CASSLNWQGAYEQYF. CDR3 DNA: TGTGCCAGCAGTTTAAATTGGCAGGGGGCCTACGAGCAGTACTTC.

The V call is TRBV5-1, the J call TRBJ2-2, with D hard to call. Germline assignment: CDR1 SGHRS and CDR2 YFSETQ. V was cut by 0 bases and J by 4 bases, with 7 bases left in between. The CDR3 covers 14 residues. Here the CDR3 DNA reads TGCGCCAGCAGCTTGGCCGCCAGCACCGGGGAGCTGTTTTTT. The encoded protein is CASSLAASTGELFF.

The chain employs TRBV5-1 and TRBJ2-7, with 7 bases lining up with TRBD2. The CDR3 sequence is 15 residues long. CDR1 is SGHRS, CDR2 YFSETQ, per germline. J was trimmed by 3 bases and V by 0 bases; bases with no gene match: 6. The CDR3 DNA reads TGCGCCAGCAGCTTGGGCCTAGCGGAGTTCTACGAGCAGTACTTC. Amino acids: CASSLGLAEFYEQYF. The full variable domain, completed using reference TRBV5-1 and TRBJ2-7, is KAGVTQTPRYLIKTRGQQVTLSCSPISGHRSVSWYQQTPGQGLQFLFEYFSETQRNKGNFPGRFSGRQFSNSRSEMNVSTLELGDSALYLCASSLGLAEFYEQYFGPGTRLTVT.

This clone was picked up one time. One end of the junction does not line up with germline, which may come from a read error. J is TRBJ1-1 and V is TRBV11-1; D is perhaps TRBD1 (5 bases). The germline CDR1 and CDR2 sequences are SGHAT and FQDESV (reference sequence). This CDR3 contains 12 residues. The CDR3 nucleotides are TGTGCCAGCAGCAAACAGTGGGGGGATCTAGTCTTT. This gives the protein CASSKQWGDLVF. Filled out from reference TRBV11-1 and TRBJ1-1, the complete variable domain reads EAEVAQSPRYKITEKSQAVAFWCDPISGHATLYWYRQILGQGPELLVQFQDESVVDDSQLPKDRFSAERLKGVDSTLKIQPAELGDSAMYLCASSKQWGDLVFGQGTRLTVV.

The V and J genes are TRBV6-5 and TRBJ2-7; tentative D call: TRBD1 (6 bases). V lost 0 bases, J lost 3 bases, and 12 bases lay in between. This CDR3 comprises 15 residues. The germline gives CDR1 MNHEY, CDR2 SVGAGI. The CDR3: CASSYSIQGNYEQYF. CDR3 coding DNA: TGTGCCAGCAGTTACTCGATACAGGGAAACTACGAGCAGTACTTC.

The V and J genes are TRBV14 and TRBJ1-3, with 7 bases aligning to TRBD1. The CDR3 has 14 amino acids. V gave up 4 bases and J gave up 2 bases; unmatched junction bases: 2. Per the germline V gene, CDR1 is SGHDN and CDR2 is FVKESK. CDR3 region: CASSPGTAGNTIYF. The CDR3 nucleotides read TGTGCCAGCAGCCCCGGGACAGCTGGAAACACCATATATTTT.

The chain recombines TRBV9 with TRBJ2-1; 9 bases are shared with TRBD2. Germline trimming cut 10 bases from V and 4 bases from J; bases unmatched to any gene: 12. Germline values: CDR1 SGDLS, CDR2 YYNGEE. The CDR3 has 15 amino acids. The CDR3 reads CASRRAGGPYNEQFF. As DNA, the CDR3 is TGTGCCTCACGAAGGGCGGGAGGGCCGTACAATGAGCAGTTCTTC.

The V gene is TRBV19, the J gene TRBJ2-3; D is possibly TRBD2 (5 bases). This CDR3 spans 16 amino acids. Germline V gives CDR1 LNHDA, CDR2 SQIVND (reference sequence). The V and J ends lost 6 bases and 0 bases respectively, with 16 bases between them. The CDR3 bases are TGTGCCAGTAGCCCACGGGATCTCCCTAGCACAGATACGCAGTATTTT. This sequence encodes CASSPRDLPSTDTQYF.

V gene TRBV18 combines with J gene TRBJ1-5; no clear D. The CDR3 covers 15 residues. Looked up from germline, CDR1 is KGHSH and CDR2 is LQKENI. V lost 2 bases and J lost 5, with 13 bases in between. CDR3 sequence: CASSPAGSIDQPQHF. The CDR3 DNA reads TGTGCCAGCTCACCAGCAGGTTCGATAGATCAGCCCCAGCATTTT.

The CDR3, as DNA: TGCAGCGTTGAGGGGGGAGGGGATAATGAAAAACTGTTTTTT. Translated, it gives CSVEGGGDNEKLFF. This chain links TRBV29-1 with TRBJ1-4; the D gene is possibly TRBD1 (5 bases). CDR3 length: 14 residues. CDR1 and CDR2 (germline): SQVTM, ANQGSEA. Trimming cost V 3 bases and J 4 bases, with 12 bases left between them.

The rearrangement uses TRBV7-8 and TRBJ1-2, with 7 bases matching TRBD1. Trimming removed 1 base from V and 5 bases from J; junction bases left unmatched: 10. Germline V gene lookup returns CDR1 SGHVS and CDR2 FQNEAQ. This CDR3 has 16 amino acids. In DNA form, the CDR3 reads TGTGCCAGCAGCTTAGTGGGCCAGGGGGACGGTTATGGCTACACCTTC. This encodes CASSLVGQGDGYGYTF. Together with reference TRBV7-8 and TRBJ1-2, the CDR3 gives the full variable domain: GAGVSQSPRYKVAKRGQDVALRCDPISGHVSLFWYQQALGQGPEFLTYFQNEAQLDKSGLPSDRFFAERPEGSVSTLKIQRTQQEDSAVYLCASSLVGQGDGYGYTFGSGTRLTVV.

The chain combines TRBV7-9 with TRBJ2-1, with D possibly being TRBD2 (6 bases). V was clipped by 0 bases and J by 6 bases, with 15 bases between them. Germline V lookup: CDR1 SEHNR, CDR2 FQNEAQ (reference sequence). The CDR3 is 16 amino acids. CDR3 amino acids: CASSLARGREANEQFF. Written as DNA, the CDR3 is TGTGCCAGCAGCTTAGCAAGGGGAAGGGAGGCCAATGAGCAGTTCTTC.

This clone appeared a single time. V and J are TRBV5-4 and TRBJ1-4; possible D gene TRBD1, 5 bases. Looked up from germline, CDR1 is SGHNT and CDR2 is YYREEE (reference sequence). The CDR3 spans 15 residues. V dropped 4 bases and J dropped 3 bases, with 13 bases sitting between them. This CDR3 is CASSRAGVSNEKLFF. The CDR3 DNA is TGTGCCAGCAGCCGGGCGGGGGTCTCTAATGAAAAACTGTTTTTT.

This chain connects TRBV6-1 to TRBJ1-5; 11 nucleotides agree with TRBD1. In germline, CDR1 is MNHNS, CDR2 SASEGT. The CDR3 extends over 15 amino acids. Trimming at V came to 7 bases and at J to 5 bases, leaving 7 bases not matched to a gene. CDR3 sequence reads: CASILGQGADQPQHF. The CDR3 nucleotides are TGTGCCAGCATCCTAGGACAGGGGGCCGATCAGCCCCAGCATTTT.

The chain employs TRBV6-6 and TRBJ2-7; D gene uncertain. CDR1 is MNHNY and CDR2 is SVGAGI in the germline V gene (reference sequence). The CDR3 runs to 11 residues. Trimming took 6 bases from V and 5 from J, leaving 8 bases between them. The CDR3 DNA sequence: TGTGCCAGCAGCCCCCGGGACGAGCAGTACTTC. Translation: CASSPRDEQYF.

The chain employs TRBV20-1 and TRBJ2-7; D unresolved. The CDR3 is made up of 11 amino acids. Trimming pared 0 bases from V and 7 bases from J, leaving 7 bases between. Germline V CDR1 and CDR2: DFQATT, SNEGSKA (reference sequence). CDR3 sequence: CSARDWAEQYF. CDR3 nucleotide sequence: TGCAGTGCTAGAGATTGGGCGGAGCAGTACTTC.

V usage is TRBV5-1 and J usage is TRBJ1-3; D perhaps matches TRBD1 (6 bases). Trimming stripped 0 bases from V and 3 bases from J, with 13 bases between. The CDR3 is made up of 16 amino acids. Germline CDR1 SGHRS, CDR2 YFSETQ. The DNA for the CDR3 is TGCGCCAGCAGCTTGGGTTACAGGGCTAGTGGAAACACCATATATTTT. Protein product: CASSLGYRASGNTIYF. Variable domain in full (rest from reference TRBV5-1 and TRBJ1-3): KAGVTQTPRYLIKTRGQQVTLSCSPISGHRSVSWYQQTPGQGLQFLFEYFSETQRNKGNFPGRFSGRQFSNSRSEMNVSTLELGDSALYLCASSLGYRASGNTIYFGEGSWLTVV.

CDR3 DNA sequence: TGTGCCAGCAGAGCGGTCAATGAGCAGTTCTTC. Amino acids: CASRAVNEQFF. The chain is built from TRBV6-6 and TRBJ2-1, with D tentatively TRBD2 (5 bases). From germline, CDR1 is MNHNY and CDR2 SVGAGI (reference sequence). Deletions cut 6 bases from V and 6 bases from J, with 6 bases between. The CDR3 runs to 11 residues.

V is TRBV11-2 and J is TRBJ2-2; possible D gene TRBD2, 6 bases. From germline, CDR1 is SGHAT and CDR2 FQNNGV. The CDR3 has 15 amino acids. V gave up 5 bases and J gave up 0 bases, with 10 bases separating them. CDR3 bases: TGTGCCAGCAGCATTCGACTAGCGAACACCGGGGAGCTGTTTTTT. It is translated as CASSIRLANTGELFF.